This T cell receptor (beta chain) was obtained from a study of control samples from healthy donors and cancer patients. Germline lookup yields CDR1 SGHNT and CDR2 YENEEA. V lost 6 bases and J 4 bases, leaving 16 bases between the germline ends. The CDR3 consists of 14 residues. The table came from immunoSEQ multiplex PCR; TCRdb's copy has only in-frame clones and leaves some out. The data hold roughly 43,000 clones, with about 94% observed a single time. The sequence derives from a man in his sixties in good health. The sequenced material came from blood. The rearrangement links TRBV11-3 to TRBJ2-7; a weak D match, TRBD2 (6 bases). DNA of the CDR3: TGTGCCAGCAGTCGAATACTAGCCCCGTACGAGCAGTACTTC. Protein: CASSRILAPYEQYF.